These 20 T cell receptor beta chains originate from one sample sequenced in a study of blood T cell repertoires in COVID-19. TCRdb's copy holds only in-frame clones and misses some; the assay was immunoSEQ multiplex PCR. The table has some 490,000 clones, roughly nine tenths seen once; the top ten hold roughly 8%. The sample was PBMCs or T cells enriched from blood (not recorded which). Every receptor here comes from a woman between 55 and 75 years old who had recovered from COVID-19.

The V gene is TRBV7-9, the J gene TRBJ1-2; D may be TRBD1 (6 bases). The CDR3 consists of 18 residues. V was pared by 5 bases and J by 5 bases, with 27 bases between. The germline V gene has CDR1 SEHNR and CDR2 FQNEAQ (reference sequence). CDR3 sequence reads: CASSGREGQSLREYGYTF. DNA for the CDR3: TGTGCCAGCAGCGGTCGGGAAGGACAGTCCCTTCGAGAGTATGGCTACACCTTC. Based on the CDR3 plus reference TRBV7-9 and TRBJ1-2, the full variable domain is DTGVSQNPRHKITKRGQNVTFRCDPISEHNRLYWYRQTLGQGPEFLTYFQNEAQLEKSRLLSDRFSAERPKGSFSTLEIQRTEQGDSAMYLCASSGREGQSLREYGYTFGSGTRLTVV.

The chain recombines TRBV2 with TRBJ1-4; weak D call: TRBD1 (5 bases). Germline CDR1 and CDR2: SNHLY and FYNNEI. The germline V and J ends were trimmed by 3 bases and 7 bases, with 12 bases remaining between them. This CDR3 spans 14 amino acids. The chain's CDR3 is CASSEGGTREKLFF. CDR3 nucleotide sequence: TGTGCCAGCAGTGAGGGCGGGACCCGTGAAAAACTGTTTTTT. Variable domain in full (rest from reference TRBV2 and TRBJ1-4): EPEVTQTPSHQVTQMGQEVILRCVPISNHLYFYWYRQILGQKVEFLVSFYNNEISEKSEIFDDQFSVERPDGSNFTLKIRSTKLEDSAMYFCASSEGGTREKLFFGSGTQLSVL.

This chain joins TRBV19 and TRBJ1-2; TRBD1 agrees at 7 bases. The germline V gene has CDR1 LNHDA and CDR2 SQIVND (reference sequence). V gave up 5 bases and J gave up 8 bases; unmatched junction bases: 2. CDR3 length equals 11 residues. The CDR3 loop reads CASSDRVGYTF. The CDR3 DNA sequence: TGTGCCAGTAGTGACAGGGTCGGCTACACCTTC.

This chain uses TRBV24-1 with TRBJ2-1; TRBD1 matches at 10 bases. V lost 4 bases, J lost 7 bases, and 6 bases stayed unmatched. CDR3 size: 15 residues. The V gene's germline CDR1 is KGHDR and CDR2 SFDVKD. The CDR3 protein is CATSEPGQGKNEQFF. In DNA, the CDR3 is TGTGCCACCAGTGAACCGGGACAGGGGAAAAATGAGCAGTTCTTC.

V gene TRBV21-1 combines with J gene TRBJ1-1; TRBD1, the D gene given by the table, was not confirmed from the DNA. TRBV21-1 is shown as a pseudogene. This CDR3 contains 17 residues. In DNA, the CDR3 is TGTGCCAGCACCCAGATATTTCACAGCCTTATGAACACTGAAGCTTTCTTT. Translating gives CASTQIFHSLMNTEAFF.

The chain employs TRBV4-2 and TRBJ2-6, with D uncertain. CDR1 is LGHNA and CDR2 is YNFKEQ in the germline V gene. The CDR3 has 15 amino acids. V lost 2 bases to trimming and J lost 0 bases, with 5 bases between them. CDR3 nucleotide sequence: TGTGCCAGCAGCCAATCCTTCTCTGGGGCCAACGTCCTGACTTTC. This translates into CASSQSFSGANVLTF.

In this sample, this clone turned up once. The V gene is TRBV30, the J gene TRBJ1-6; 8 positions agree with TRBD1. Germline-derived CDR1 and CDR2 are GTSNPN and SVGIG (reference sequence). V dropped 3 bases and J dropped 6; count of bases not matched to a gene: 7. This CDR3 region has 15 residues. CDR3 sequence (DNA): TGTGCCTGGAGGGACAGGGCGCTTGCTAATTCACCCCTCCACTTT. It translates to CAWRDRALANSPLHF.

This chain uses TRBV7-8 with TRBJ1-1; 10 bases agree with TRBD1. The V gene end was trimmed by 3 bases and the J gene end by 11 bases; junction bases not matched to a gene: 12. The CDR3 totals 15 residues. Germline V CDR1 and CDR2: SGHVS, FQNEAQ. The chain's CDR3 is CASSLYAPGTGEAFF. The CDR3 bases are TGTGCCAGCAGCTTGTATGCCCCCGGGACAGGGGAGGCTTTCTTT.

In its sample, this clone was seen once. J is TRBJ1-5 and V is TRBV2, with 7 bases lining up with TRBD1. Germline V lookup: CDR1 SNHLY, CDR2 FYNNEI. This CDR3 spans 14 amino acids. V shed 6 bases, J shed 5 bases, and the junction held 7 bases outside the gene matches. CDR3 amino acids: CASSDRVLYQPQHF. The CDR3 DNA reads TGTGCCAGCAGCGACAGGGTTTTGTATCAGCCCCAGCATTTT. The full variable domain, rest sourced from reference TRBV2 and TRBJ1-5, is EPEVTQTPSHQVTQMGQEVILRCVPISNHLYFYWYRQILGQKVEFLVSFYNNEISEKSEIFDDQFSVERPDGSNFTLKIRSTKLEDSAMYFCASSDRVLYQPQHFGDGTRLSIL.

The chain recombines TRBV13 with TRBJ2-3; TRBD2 agrees at 9 bases. V lost 0 bases to trimming and J lost 6 bases; unmatched junction nucleotides: 10. The CDR3 has 17 amino acids. Germline loops: CDR1 PRHDT, CDR2 FYEKMQ (reference sequence). CDR3 in amino acids: CASSLGGLAYIKDTQYF. For the CDR3, the DNA is TGTGCCAGCAGCTTAGGGGGACTAGCCTACATCAAGGATACGCAGTATTTT.

The rearrangement joins TRBV19 to TRBJ1-3; possibly TRBD1 for D (6 bases). Germline CDR1 and CDR2: LNHDA and SQIVND (reference sequence). V dropped 7 bases and J dropped 1 base, with 20 bases sitting between them. The CDR3 sequence is 17 residues long. DNA of the CDR3: TGTGCCAGTACCGTAAAGGGGGATTTTTTTTCTGGAAACACCATATATTTT. Protein product: CASTVKGDFFSGNTIYF.

CDR3 nucleotide sequence: TGTGCCAGCAGGGAGACAGACTTCTCCTACAATGAGCAGTTCTTC. Translated: CASRETDFSYNEQFF. The rearrangement links TRBV4-2 to TRBJ2-1, with TRBD1 as a possible D gene (5 bases). Germline values: CDR1 LGHNA, CDR2 YNFKEQ. The CDR3 covers 15 residues. V was cut by 6 bases and J by 0 bases, with 12 bases left in between.

The V gene is TRBV7-9, the J gene TRBJ2-7; D not certain. Germline V gene sequence: CDR1 SEHNR, CDR2 FQNEAQ (reference sequence). This CDR3 region has 15 residues. Trimming removed 5 bases from V and 6 bases from J, with 20 bases in between. The CDR3 protein is CASSITQSRQGEQYF. The CDR3 region has the DNA TGTGCCAGCAGCATCACCCAGTCCAGGCAAGGCGAGCAGTACTTC.

The genes are TRBV7-2 and TRBJ2-3; 15 nucleotides line up with TRBD2. Losses at the gene ends were 1 base for V and 3 bases for J; bases not matched to a gene: 5. The V gene's germline CDR1 is SGHTA and CDR2 FQGNSA. The CDR3 contains 18 residues. The CDR3 reads CASSLDRTSGGATDTQYF. CDR3 nucleotides: TGTGCCAGCAGCTTAGACCGGACTAGCGGGGGGGCGACAGATACGCAGTATTTT.

This clone appeared a single time. This chain joins TRBV5-1 and TRBJ1-6, with unresolved D. V lost 0 bases and J lost 0, with 7 bases in between. Germline CDR1 is SGHRS and CDR2 is YFSETQ. The CDR3 runs 16 residues. CDR3 DNA sequence: TGCGCCAGCAGCTTGGTAGTTAGCTCCTATAATTCACCCCTCCACTTT. Its translation is CASSLVVSSYNSPLHF.

The genes are TRBV7-2 and TRBJ2-5; maybe TRBD1 (5 bases). This CDR3 region has 16 residues. Between the trimmed V and J ends, which lost 0 bases and 5 bases, there was a span of 16 bases. Germline loops: CDR1 SGHTA, CDR2 FQGNSA. The CDR3 sequence: CASSLAIYRGRETQYF. CDR3 nucleotide sequence: TGTGCCAGCAGCTTAGCGATCTATAGGGGTCGGGAGACCCAGTACTTC. The entire variable domain, with the rest obtained from reference TRBV7-2 and TRBJ2-5, is as follows: GAGVSQSPSNKVTEKGKDVELRCDPISGHTALYWYRQSLGQGLEFLIYFQGNSAPDKSGLPSDRFSAERTGGSVSTLTIQRTQQEDSAVYLCASSLAIYRGRETQYFGPGTRLLVL.

This chain joins TRBV5-4 and TRBJ1-1, with TRBD1 identical over 8 bases. V shed 2 bases, J shed 4 bases, and the junction held 7 bases outside the gene matches. Germline CDR1 and CDR2: SGHNT and YYREEE (reference sequence). The CDR3 length is 15 residues. CDR3 sequence: CASSFGQGESTEAFF. The CDR3 DNA reads as TGTGCCAGCAGCTTCGGACAGGGAGAAAGCACTGAAGCTTTCTTT. The full variable domain, rest sourced from reference TRBV5-4 and TRBJ1-1, is ETGVTQSPTHLIKTRGQQVTLRCSSQSGHNTVSWYQQALGQGPQFIFQYYREEENGRGNFPPRFSGLQFPNYSSELNVNALELDDSALYLCASSFGQGESTEAFFGQGTRLTVV.

The chain has TRBV5-6 and TRBJ1-2; D not certain. The CDR3 has 12 amino acids. The V gene lost 5 bases and the J gene lost 4 bases, with 9 bases spanning the gap. Germline V gene data show CDR1 as SGHDT and CDR2 as YYEEEE. This chain's CDR3 is CASRRVFYGYTF. The CDR3, as DNA: TGTGCCAGCAGACGGGTCTTCTATGGCTACACCTTC.

The CDR3 region is CASSPQGEAPLHF. The DNA of the CDR3 is TGTGCCAGCTCACCCCAGGGGGAGGCACCCCTCCACTTT. The rearrangement uses TRBV18 and TRBJ1-6, with 7 bases lining up with TRBD1. V trimming: 3 bases; J trimming: 11 bases; junction bases outside the gene matches: 4. The CDR3 totals 13 residues. The germline gives CDR1 KGHSH, CDR2 LQKENI.

The chain employs TRBV10-3 and TRBJ2-3; D is unclear. V dropped 11 bases and J dropped 1 base, with 13 bases sitting between them. The CDR3 runs to 13 residues. From germline, CDR1 is ENHRY and CDR2 SYGVKD. This chain's CDR3 is CASLGAGTDTQYF. In DNA, the CDR3 is TGTGCCTCCCTGGGCGCTGGCACAGATACGCAGTATTTT.